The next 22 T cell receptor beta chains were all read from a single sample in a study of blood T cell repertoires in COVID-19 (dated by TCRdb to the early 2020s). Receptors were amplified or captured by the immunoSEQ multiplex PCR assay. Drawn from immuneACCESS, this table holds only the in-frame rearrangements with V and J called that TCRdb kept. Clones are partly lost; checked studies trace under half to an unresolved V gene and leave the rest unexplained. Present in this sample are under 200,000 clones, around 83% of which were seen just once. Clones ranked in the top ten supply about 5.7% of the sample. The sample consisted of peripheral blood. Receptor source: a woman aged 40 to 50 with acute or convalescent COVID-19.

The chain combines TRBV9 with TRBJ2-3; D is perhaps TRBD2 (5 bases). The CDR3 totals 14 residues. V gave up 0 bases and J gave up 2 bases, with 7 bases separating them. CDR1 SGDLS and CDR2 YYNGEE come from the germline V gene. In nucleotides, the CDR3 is TGTGCCAGCAGCGTAGGAGCGGTCACAGATACGCAGTATTTT. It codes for CASSVGAVTDTQYF.

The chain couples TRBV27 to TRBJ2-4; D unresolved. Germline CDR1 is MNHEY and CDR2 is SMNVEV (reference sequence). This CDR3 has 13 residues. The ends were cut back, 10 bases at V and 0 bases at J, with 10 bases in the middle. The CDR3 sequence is CAIVDLAKNIQYF. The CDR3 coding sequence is TGTGCCATTGTAGATCTAGCCAAAAACATTCAGTACTTC.

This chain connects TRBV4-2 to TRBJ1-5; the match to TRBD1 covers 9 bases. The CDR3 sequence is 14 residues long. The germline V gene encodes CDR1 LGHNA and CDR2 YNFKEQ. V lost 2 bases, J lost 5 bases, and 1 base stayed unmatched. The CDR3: CASSQRTGDQPQHF. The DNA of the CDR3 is TGTGCCAGCAGCCAACGGACAGGGGATCAGCCCCAGCATTTT.

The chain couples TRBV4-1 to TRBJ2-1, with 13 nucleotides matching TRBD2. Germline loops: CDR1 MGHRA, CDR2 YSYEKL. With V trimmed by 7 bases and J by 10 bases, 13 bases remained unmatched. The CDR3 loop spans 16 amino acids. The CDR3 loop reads CASKNLRTSGGGEQFF. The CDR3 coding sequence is TGCGCCAGCAAGAACCTTCGGACTAGCGGGGGAGGGGAGCAGTTCTTC.

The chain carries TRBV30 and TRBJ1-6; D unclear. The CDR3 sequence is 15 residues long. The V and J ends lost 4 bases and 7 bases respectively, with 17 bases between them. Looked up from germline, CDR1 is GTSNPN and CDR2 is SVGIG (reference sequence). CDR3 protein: CAWTAAGKENSPLHF. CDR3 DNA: TGTGCCTGGACTGCGGCGGGGAAGGAGAATTCACCCCTCCACTTT.

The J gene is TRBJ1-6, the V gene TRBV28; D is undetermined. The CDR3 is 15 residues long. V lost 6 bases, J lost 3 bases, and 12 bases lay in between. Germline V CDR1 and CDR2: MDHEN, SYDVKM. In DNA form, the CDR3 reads TGTGCCAGCAGCCCGTCGGGTATCTATAATTCACCCCTCCACTTT. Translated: CASSPSGIYNSPLHF.

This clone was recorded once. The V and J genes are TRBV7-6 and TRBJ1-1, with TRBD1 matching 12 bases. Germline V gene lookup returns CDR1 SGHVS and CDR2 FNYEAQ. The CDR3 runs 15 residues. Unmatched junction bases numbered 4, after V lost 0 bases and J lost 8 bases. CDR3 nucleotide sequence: TGTGCCAGCAGCTTAGCCGGGACAGGGGGCCAGGAAGCTTTCTTT. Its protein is CASSLAGTGGQEAFF.

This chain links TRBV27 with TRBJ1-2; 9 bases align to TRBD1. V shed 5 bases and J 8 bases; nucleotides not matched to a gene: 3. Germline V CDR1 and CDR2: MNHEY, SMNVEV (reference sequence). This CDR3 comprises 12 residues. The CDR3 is CASSTGGLGYTF. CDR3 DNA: TGTGCCAGCAGTACAGGGGGCCTAGGCTACACCTTC.

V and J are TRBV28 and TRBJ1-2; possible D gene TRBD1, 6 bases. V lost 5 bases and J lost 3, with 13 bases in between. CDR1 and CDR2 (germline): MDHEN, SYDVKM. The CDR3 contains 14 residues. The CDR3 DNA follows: TGTGCCAGCAGTCGCGACAGGTATGACTATGGCTACACCTTC. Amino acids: CASSRDRYDYGYTF.

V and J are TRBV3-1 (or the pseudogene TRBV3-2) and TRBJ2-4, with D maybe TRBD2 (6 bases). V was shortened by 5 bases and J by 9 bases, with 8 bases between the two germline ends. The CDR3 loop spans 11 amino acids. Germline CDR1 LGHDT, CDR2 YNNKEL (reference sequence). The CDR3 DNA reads TGTGCCAGCAGCGACGGGGGCATTCAGTACTTC. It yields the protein CASSDGGIQYF.

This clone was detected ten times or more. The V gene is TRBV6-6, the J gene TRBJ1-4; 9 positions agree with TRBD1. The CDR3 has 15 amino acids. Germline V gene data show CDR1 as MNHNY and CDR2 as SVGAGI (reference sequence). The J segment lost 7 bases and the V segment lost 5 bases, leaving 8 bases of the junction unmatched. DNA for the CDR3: TGTGCCAGCAGTCCCGGACAGGGGCTGGTTGAAAAACTGTTTTTT. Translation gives CASSPGQGLVEKLFF.

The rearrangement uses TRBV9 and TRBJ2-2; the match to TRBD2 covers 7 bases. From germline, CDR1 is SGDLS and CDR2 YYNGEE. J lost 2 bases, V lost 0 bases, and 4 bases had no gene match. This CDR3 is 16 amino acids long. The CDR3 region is CASSVVAGDNTGELFF. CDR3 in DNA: TGTGCCAGCAGCGTAGTTGCGGGAGATAACACCGGGGAGCTGTTTTTT.

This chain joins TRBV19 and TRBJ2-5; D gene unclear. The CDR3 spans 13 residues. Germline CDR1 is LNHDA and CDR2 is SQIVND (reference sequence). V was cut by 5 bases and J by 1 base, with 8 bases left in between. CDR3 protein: CASSFSFQETQYF. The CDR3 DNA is TGTGCCAGTAGTTTCTCCTTCCAAGAGACCCAGTACTTC.

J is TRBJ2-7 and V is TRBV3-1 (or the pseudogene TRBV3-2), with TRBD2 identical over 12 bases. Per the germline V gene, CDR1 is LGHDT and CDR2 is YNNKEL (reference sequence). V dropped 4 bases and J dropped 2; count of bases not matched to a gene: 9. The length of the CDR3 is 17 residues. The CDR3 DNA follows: TGTGCCAGCAGCCGCCAGACTAGCGGGGGCCCCCCCTACGAGCAGTACTTC. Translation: CASSRQTSGGPPYEQYF.

CDR3 DNA sequence: TGTGCCAGCAGCTGGGGTGAGGGTGGCTACACCTTC. This codes for CASSWGEGGYTF. The chain joins TRBV13 to TRBJ1-2; D not resolved. Germline V CDR1 and CDR2: PRHDT, FYEKMQ (reference sequence). The CDR3 covers 12 residues. V gave up 4 bases and J gave up 7 bases, with 10 bases separating them.

Here the CDR3 DNA reads TGTGCCACCAGCAGCTGGCAGAACTATGGCTACACCTTC. It translates to CATSSWQNYGYTF. The chain is built from TRBV15 and TRBJ1-2; D not certain. The ends were cut back, 3 bases at V and 2 bases at J, with 7 bases in the middle. The CDR3 covers 13 residues. In germline, CDR1 is LNHNV, CDR2 YYDKDF (reference sequence).

The CDR3 sequence is CASSFGQGETQYF. In DNA form, the CDR3 reads TGTGCCAGCAGCTTCGGACAGGGTGAGACCCAGTACTTC. The V gene is TRBV7-3, the J gene TRBJ2-5; 8 bases align to TRBD1. J lost 5 bases, V lost 3 bases, and 2 bases had no gene match. The CDR3 spans 13 residues. From germline, CDR1 is SGHTA and CDR2 FQGTGA.

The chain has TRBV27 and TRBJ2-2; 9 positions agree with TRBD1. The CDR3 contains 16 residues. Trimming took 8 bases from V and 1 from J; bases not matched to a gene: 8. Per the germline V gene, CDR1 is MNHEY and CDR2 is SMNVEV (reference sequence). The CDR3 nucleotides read TGTGCCAGCTCGGACAGGGGTCATTTGAACACCGGGGAGCTGTTTTTT. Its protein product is CASSDRGHLNTGELFF.

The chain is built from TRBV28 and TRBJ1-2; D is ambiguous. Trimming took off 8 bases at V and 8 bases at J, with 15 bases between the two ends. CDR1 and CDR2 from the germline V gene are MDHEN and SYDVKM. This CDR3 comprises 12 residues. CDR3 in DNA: TGTGCCAGCCTACGGTATTCGGGAGGCTACACCTTC. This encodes CASLRYSGGYTF.

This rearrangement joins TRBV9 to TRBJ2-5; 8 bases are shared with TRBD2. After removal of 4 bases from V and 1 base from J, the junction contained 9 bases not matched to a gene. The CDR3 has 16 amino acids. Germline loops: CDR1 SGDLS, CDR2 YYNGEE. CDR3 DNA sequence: TGTGCCAGCAGCCCCACATTAGCGGGGCTCCAAGAGACCCAGTACTTC. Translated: CASSPTLAGLQETQYF.

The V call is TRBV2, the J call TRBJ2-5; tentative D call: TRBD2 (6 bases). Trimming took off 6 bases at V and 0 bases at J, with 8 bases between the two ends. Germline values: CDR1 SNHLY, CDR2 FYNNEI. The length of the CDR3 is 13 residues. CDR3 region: CASRGDYQETQYF. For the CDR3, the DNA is TGTGCCAGCAGGGGGGACTACCAAGAGACCCAGTACTTC.

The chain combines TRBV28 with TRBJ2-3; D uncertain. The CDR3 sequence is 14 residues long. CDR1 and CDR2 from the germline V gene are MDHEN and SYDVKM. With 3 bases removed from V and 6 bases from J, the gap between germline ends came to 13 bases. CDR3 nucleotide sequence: TGTGCCAGCAGTTTGCCCACCGTTCGGGATACGCAGTATTTT. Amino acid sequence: CASSLPTVRDTQYF.